This passage covers 10 T cell receptor beta chains from one sample sequenced in a study of T cells in Graves' hyperthyroidism and ophthalmopathy. Amplified TCR beta CDR3 regions came from RNA transcripts. A first-round RT-PCR of the TCR CDR3 used the HTBI primer set. TCRdb redid the calling of the multiplex PCR reads with MiXCR, one entry per CDR3 protein. This sample carries 340,000 or so distinct CDR3 sequences, around a sixth of them seen once, and the ten largest clones take about 49%. Sequencing was performed on blood. The receptors were gathered from a woman between 45 and 60 years old with Graves' hyperthyroidism.

The chain is built from TRBV12-3 or TRBV12-4 and TRBJ2-1, with D perhaps assigned TRBD1 or TRBD2 (5 bases each). Between the trimmed V and J ends, which lost 6 bases and 2 bases, there was a span of 11 bases. The CDR3 length is 14 residues. CDR3 region: CASRRDAAYNEQFF. The DNA for the CDR3 is TGTGCCAGCAGACGGGACGCCGCCTACAATGAGCAGTTCTTC.

This clonotype was recorded many times. J is TRBJ2-3 and V is TRBV28; D is perhaps TRBD2 (6 bases). V was cut by 5 bases and J by 4 bases, with 19 bases left in between. Germline V gives CDR1 MDHEN, CDR2 SYDVKM. The CDR3 has 16 residues. The CDR3 is CASSPPYGGAADTQYF. The DNA for the CDR3 is TGTGCCAGCAGTCCACCCTACGGGGGAGCAGCAGATACGCAGTATTTT. The entire variable domain, with the rest obtained from reference TRBV28 and TRBJ2-3, is as follows: DVKVTQSSRYLVKRTGEKVFLECVQDMDHENMFWYRQDPGLGLRLIYFSYDVKMKEKGDIPEGYSVSREKKERFSLILESASTNQTSMYLCASSPPYGGAADTQYFGPGTRLTVL.

This clonotype has ten or more counts. V and J are TRBV7-8 and TRBJ2-7, with 9 bases fitting TRBD2. This CDR3 spans 14 amino acids. Trimming took 6 bases from V and 4 from J; bases not matched to a gene: 7. Germline V gene lookup returns CDR1 SGHVS and CDR2 FQNEAQ. The CDR3 DNA reads as TGTGCCAGCAGTCTAGGGACTAGCTCGTACGAGCAGTACTTC. Translating it yields CASSLGTSSYEQYF.

This clonotype was detected many times. This chain links TRBV30 with TRBJ2-5, with TRBD2 matching 11 bases. CDR3 length: 13 residues. V was pared by 3 bases and J by 5 bases, with 2 bases of the junction left unmatched. Germline assignment: CDR1 GTSNPN and CDR2 SVGIG (reference sequence). The CDR3 coding sequence is TGTGCCTGGAGACTAGCGGGAGTGGAGACCCAGTACTTC. It is translated as CAWRLAGVETQYF. Using reference TRBV30 and TRBJ2-5 for the parts outside the CDR3, the full variable domain is SQTIHQWPATLVQPVGSPLSLECTVEGTSNPNLYWYRQAAGRGLQLLFYSVGIGQISSEVPQNLSASRPQDRQFILSSKKLLLSDSGFYLCAWRLAGVETQYFGPGTRLLVL.

This clonotype has only a few counts. This chain connects TRBV19 to TRBJ2-1; D is uncertain. The germline V and J ends were trimmed by 0 bases and 4 bases, with 13 bases remaining between them. CDR1 and CDR2 from the germline V gene are LNHDA and SQIVND (reference sequence). The CDR3 is 16 residues long. CDR3 sequence: CASSIEGGPPYNEQFF. The CDR3 DNA sequence: TGTGCCAGTAGTATAGAGGGCGGACCCCCTTACAATGAGCAGTTCTTC.

Worth noting for this clonotype: It may be a read error: a sequence one base away is much more abundant. The conserved phenylalanine or tryptophan normally closing the CDR3 is absent here, so this likely arose from a read error. The chain carries TRBV5-1 and TRBJ2-1; the D gene is possibly TRBD2 (5 bases). V lost 0 bases, J lost 7 bases, and 11 bases lay in between. Germline CDR1 and CDR2: SGHRS and YFSETQ. This CDR3 comprises 14 residues. The CDR3 bases are TGCGCCAGCAGCTTGGAACGGGAAATTAATGAGCAGTTCTCC. Its protein is CASSLEREINEQFS.

This clonotype occurred once. The chain couples TRBV4-1 to TRBJ2-1; 8 bases are shared with TRBD2. V was pared by 1 base and J by 5 bases, with 19 bases of the junction left unmatched. The CDR3 has 20 residues. The V gene's germline CDR1 is MGHRA and CDR2 YSYEKL. CDR3 sequence: CASSQASLTGLVRGDNEQFF. CDR3 DNA sequence: TGCGCCAGCAGCCAAGCTAGCTTGACGGGACTAGTCCGAGGCGACAATGAGCAGTTCTTC.

This clonotype was seen repeatedly, ten times or more. The CDR3 protein is CASSYKGAVSPLHF. In DNA form, the CDR3 reads TGTGCCAGCAGTTACAAGGGGGCAGTTTCACCCCTCCACTTT. The chain carries TRBV6-5 and TRBJ1-6; TRBD1 matches at 7 bases. Trimming cost V 2 bases and J 9 bases; bases outside gene matches: 4. The germline CDR1 and CDR2 sequences are MNHEY and SVGAGI. The CDR3 spans 14 residues.

This clonotype was counted at least ten times. The chain couples TRBV12-3 or TRBV12-4 to TRBJ1-1, with TRBD1 as a possible D gene (5 bases). Trimming removed 7 bases at V and 1 base at J, with 10 bases between. The CDR3 is 13 residues long. The CDR3 region is CASNNQGNTEAFF. CDR3 nucleotide sequence: TGTGCCAGCAACAACCAGGGGAACACTGAAGCTTTCTTT.

This clonotype was observed a few times. The CDR3 sequence is CASSPPTGAGTDTQYF. CDR3 in DNA: TGCGCCAGCAGCCCACCGACAGGGGCCGGGACAGATACGCAGTATTTT. This chain uses TRBV5-1 with TRBJ2-3; 8 bases match TRBD1. The CDR3 is 16 amino acids. The V gene's germline CDR1 is SGHRS and CDR2 YFSETQ. With V trimmed by 4 bases and J by 3 bases, 10 bases remained unmatched.